This TCR beta chain was recorded in a study of shared clonotypes between healthy human individuals. Naivety among CD8 cells was defined by CD45RO negativity and positive CCR7 selection, thereby excluding terminally differentiated effector memory CD45RA+ cells. Assay used: immunoSEQ multiplex PCR; TCRdb lists only in-frame clones, some missing. This table holds about 1,800,000 clones, over 85% found once. This CDR3 spans 16 amino acids. Per germline, CDR1 SNHLY and CDR2 FYNNEI. The V gene end was trimmed by 0 bases and the J gene end by 5 bases; junction bases not matched to a gene: 8. This chain joins TRBV2 and TRBJ2-3, with 7 positions matching TRBD1. This TCR was sampled from a man aged 18 to 35 in good health. The specimen was naive CD8+ T cells sorted from blood. This CDR3 reads CASSEAIRGQGDTQYF. The CDR3 DNA sequence: TGTGCCAGCAGTGAAGCGATAAGGGGGCAGGGAGATACGCAGTATTTT.